These 25 T cell receptor beta chains were all obtained from the same sample, sequenced in a study of identical twins. One entry per CDR3 protein, called by TCRdb with MiXCR from the 5' RACE reads. Among 550,000 to 700,000 distinct CDR3 sequences, around 21% were seen once, and the ten largest hold about 4.3%. Another study also made use of these data, one on T cells expressing NK-cell markers.

Input material: PBMCs. These receptors came from a woman aged 18-29 years in good health.

The chain uses TRBV7-2 and TRBJ1-1; D unclear. V was clipped by 0 bases and J by 8 bases, with 10 bases between them. Germline V lookup: CDR1 SGHTA, CDR2 FQGNSA. The CDR3 contains 13 residues. CDR3 sequence: CASSLAGASEAFF. CDR3 nucleotides: TGTGCCAGCAGCTTAGCTGGAGCATCCGAAGCTTTCTTT.

The chain couples TRBV5-4 to TRBJ2-1, with a tentative D call TRBD1 (5 bases). Germline lookup yields CDR1 SGHNT and CDR2 YYREEE (reference sequence). The CDR3 spans 14 residues. Trimming cost V 4 bases and J 3 bases, with 11 bases left between them. CDR3 loop: CASSPGHLYNEQFF. CDR3 bases: TGTGCCAGCAGCCCCGGACACCTCTACAATGAGCAGTTCTTC.

The chain combines TRBV11-2 with TRBJ2-3; no clear D gene. The CDR3 has 16 residues. Germline V gives CDR1 SGHAT, CDR2 FQNNGV. Trimming left V 3 bases short and J 0 bases short, with 13 bases between. The CDR3 region is CASSFSGGPSTDTQYF. The CDR3, as DNA: TGTGCCAGCAGCTTCTCGGGCGGACCTAGCACAGATACGCAGTATTTT.

There are a few counts of this clonotype. The CDR3, as DNA: TGCAGTGCTAGATCCGGATTGTACGAGCAGTACTTC. Translating gives CSARSGLYEQYF. This chain links TRBV20-1 with TRBJ2-7; no reliable D call. The CDR3 length is 12 residues. Per the germline V gene, CDR1 is DFQATT and CDR2 is SNEGSKA (reference sequence). Trimming removed 2 bases at V and 4 bases at J, with 9 bases between.

The sample holds a few counts of this clonotype. This chain links TRBV12-3 or TRBV12-4 with TRBJ2-3; D unclear. The CDR3 extends over 12 amino acids. V lost 11 bases and J lost 4, with 13 bases in between. The CDR3 DNA reads as TGTGCCGCATCGCCGGGCCCAGATACGCAGTATTTT. Its protein is CAASPGPDTQYF.

This clonotype occurred a few times. Sequence at one end of the junction differs from germline and may be a read error. The chain recombines TRBV7-7 with TRBJ2-7, with 10 bases lining up with TRBD2. Looked up from germline, CDR1 is SSHAT and CDR2 is FNYEAQ (reference sequence). CDR3 size: 15 residues. CDR3 nucleotide sequence: TGTGCTAGCAGCACTAGCGGGGTACCGACCGACGAGCAGTACTTC. Amino acids: CASSTSGVPTDEQYF.

This clonotype has ten or more counts. The chain recombines TRBV5-1 with TRBJ2-1; tentative D call: TRBD2 (6 bases). The V end was cut by 1 base, the J end by 5 bases, with 10 bases between. This CDR3 region has 14 residues. Germline CDR1 is SGHRS and CDR2 is YFSETQ. The DNA of the CDR3 is TGCGCCAGCAGCTTGCGTCCGGGGGACAATGAGCAGTTCTTC. This encodes CASSLRPGDNEQFF.

This clonotype was counted between two and nine times. The gene calls are TRBV11-2 and TRBJ2-7; D perhaps matches TRBD2 (6 bases). Per germline, CDR1 SGHAT and CDR2 FQNNGV. The CDR3 consists of 18 residues. Trimming cost V 0 bases and J 3 bases, with 21 bases left between them. CDR3 bases: TGTGCCAGCAGCTTAGATCTAAAAGGAGGGCTGTCTCTCTACGAGCAGTACTTC. This translates into CASSLDLKGGLSLYEQYF.

This chain links TRBV30 with TRBJ2-4, with a possible D match to TRBD1 (5 bases). This CDR3 is 13 amino acids long. Trimming stripped 3 bases from V and 4 bases from J, with 10 bases between. The germline gives CDR1 GTSNPN, CDR2 SVGIG (reference sequence). For the CDR3, the DNA is TGTGCCTGGAGATCAGGGCGGAAAAACATTCAGTACTTC. Translated: CAWRSGRKNIQYF.

The chain combines TRBV11-3 with TRBJ2-5; 11 bases are a match to TRBD2. Per the germline V gene, CDR1 is SGHNT and CDR2 is YENEEA. After removal of 3 bases from V and 7 bases from J, the junction contained 7 bases not matched to a gene. This CDR3 region has 15 residues. CDR3 nucleotide sequence: TGTGCCAGCAGCTTGCGACTAGCGGGGTCGGGGACCCAGTACTTC. Amino acid sequence: CASSLRLAGSGTQYF. Looking up the rest from reference TRBV11-3 and TRBJ2-5 gives the full variable domain: EAGVVQSPRYKIIEKKQPVAFWCNPISGHNTLYWYLQNLGQGPELLIRYENEEAVDDSQLPKDRFSAERLKGVDSTLKIQPAELGDSAVYLCASSLRLAGSGTQYFGPGTRLLVL.

This rearrangement joins TRBV7-2 to TRBJ1-2; the D is unclear. The V and J ends lost 5 bases and 5 bases respectively, with 18 bases between them. The CDR3 spans 15 residues. Germline V gene lookup returns CDR1 SGHTA and CDR2 FQGNSA. The CDR3 bases are TGTGCCAGCAGCGCCAGCGAAATTCAAATTTATGGCTACACCTTC. As protein: CASSASEIQIYGYTF.

Only a few counts were recorded for this clonotype. The V call is TRBV12-3 or TRBV12-4, the J call TRBJ2-1; 8 bases agree with TRBD2. The CDR3 extends over 15 amino acids. Trimming took 4 bases from V and 8 from J; bases not matched to a gene: 10. The CDR3 region is CASSYNLARGDEQFF. The DNA for the CDR3 is TGTGCCAGCAGTTATAATTTGGCGCGGGGGGATGAGCAGTTCTTC.

The table lists this clonotype with a few counts. The chain joins TRBV25-1 to TRBJ2-7, with D perhaps given as TRBD1 or TRBD2 (5 bases each). The V gene lost 4 bases and the J gene lost 0 bases, with 13 bases spanning the gap. The CDR3 is 15 residues long. Per germline, CDR1 MGHDK and CDR2 SYGVNS. CDR3 in DNA: TGTGCCAGCAGTGCACCGGGGCTAAGCTCCTACGAGCAGTACTTC. The encoded protein is CASSAPGLSSYEQYF.

This clonotype appeared a few times. The rearrangement joins TRBV11-2 to TRBJ1-2, with TRBD1 as a possible D gene (6 bases). Trimming took off 2 bases at V and 8 bases at J, with 18 bases between the two ends. CDR3 length: 15 residues. From germline, CDR1 is SGHAT and CDR2 FQNNGV. CDR3 DNA: TGTGCCAGCAGCTTATCCGGCTGGGGGGGGCTGGGCTACACCTTC. This codes for CASSLSGWGGLGYTF.

In this sample, this clonotype turned up many times. The chain uses TRBV20-1 and TRBJ2-5; weak D call: TRBD2 (5 bases). V lost 0 bases, J lost 5 bases, and 19 bases lay in between. CDR1 and CDR2 from the germline V gene are DFQATT and SNEGSKA (reference sequence). This CDR3 spans 16 amino acids. The CDR3 DNA follows: TGCAGTGCTAGAGATCGATTGCGGGTGTACGGGGAGACCCAGTACTTC. This sequence encodes CSARDRLRVYGETQYF.

This clonotype was picked up a small number of times. The CDR3 bases are TGTGCCAGCAGTTCGGACAACCGACAAGCTGAAGCTTTCTTT. Its translation is CASSSDNRQAEAFF. The gene calls are TRBV6-5 and TRBJ1-1, with a tentative D call TRBD1 (5 bases). The CDR3 runs 14 residues. V gave up 4 bases and J gave up 6 bases, with 15 bases separating them. The germline V gene has CDR1 MNHEY and CDR2 SVGAGI.

This clonotype was observed a handful of times. The chain recombines TRBV5-1 with TRBJ2-2, with TRBD1 as a possible D gene (5 bases). Trimming took 10 bases from V and 0 from J, leaving 13 bases between them. The CDR3 is 14 residues long. The V gene's germline CDR1 is SGHRS and CDR2 YFSETQ. CDR3 sequence (DNA): TGCGCCTGTAGGTCAGGGCCGAACACCGGGGAGCTGTTTTTT. Residues: CACRSGPNTGELFF.

J is TRBJ2-1 and V is TRBV6-4; D is uncertain. The CDR3 sequence is 11 residues long. Trimming left V 4 bases short and J 15 bases short, with 13 bases between. Germline V gene data show CDR1 as MRHNA and CDR2 as SNTAGT. The CDR3 DNA reads TGTGCCAGCAGTGCAGTAGATGGGTCGTTCTTC. The encoded protein is CASSAVDGSFF.

In this sample, this clonotype turned up many times. The V gene is TRBV6-5, the J gene TRBJ2-7, with D unresolved. Trimming removed 6 bases at V and 2 bases at J, with 14 bases between. CDR1 is MNHEY, CDR2 SVGAGI, per germline. The CDR3 is 14 amino acids. Here the CDR3 reads CASSLPDNPYEQYF. The CDR3 DNA sequence: TGTGCCAGCAGCTTACCTGACAATCCCTACGAGCAGTACTTC.

This clonotype is a singleton in its sample. This may come from a read error, since a much larger clone is one base off. V usage is TRBV24-1 and J usage is TRBJ2-3; D is unclear. CDR1 and CDR2 (germline): KGHDR, SFDVKD. The CDR3 runs 11 residues. The germline V and J ends were trimmed by 7 bases and 2 bases, with 3 bases remaining between them. This chain's CDR3 is CATSDTDTQYF. For the CDR3, the DNA is TGTGCCACCAGCGACACAGATACGCAGTATTTT.

This clonotype has a handful of counts. The chain joins TRBV20-1 to TRBJ1-4, with D possibly matching TRBD1 (5 bases). There are 13 residues in the CDR3. V lost 0 bases, J lost 8 bases, and 10 bases lay in between. The germline gives CDR1 DFQATT, CDR2 SNEGSKA (reference sequence). CDR3 sequence reads: CSAREGQGEKLFF. As DNA, the CDR3 is TGCAGTGCTAGAGAGGGCCAGGGCGAAAAACTGTTTTTT.

The sample holds a few counts of this clonotype. The chain couples TRBV7-2 to TRBJ1-3; D unresolved. Germline CDR1 SGHTA, CDR2 FQGNSA. The CDR3 totals 15 residues. The V end was cut by 2 bases, the J end by 7 bases, with 15 bases between. CDR3 sequence (DNA): TGTGCCAGCAGCTTAAATCCGACCATTACTAACACCATATATTTT. This sequence encodes CASSLNPTITNTIYF. The whole variable domain, filled in from reference TRBV7-2 and TRBJ1-3, reads GAGVSQSPSNKVTEKGKDVELRCDPISGHTALYWYRQSLGQGLEFLIYFQGNSAPDKSGLPSDRFSAERTGGSVSTLTIQRTQQEDSAVYLCASSLNPTITNTIYFGEGSWLTVV.

The chain recombines TRBV25-1 with TRBJ2-1; D is tentatively TRBD1 or TRBD2 (5 bases each). The germline V gene has CDR1 MGHDK and CDR2 SYGVNS. The germline V and J ends were trimmed by 3 bases and 10 bases, with 10 bases remaining between them. CDR3 size: 12 residues. The CDR3 protein is CASSEGVGEQFF. In DNA, the CDR3 is TGTGCCAGCAGTGAGGGGGTTGGGGAGCAGTTCTTC.

There are a few counts of this clonotype. The chain combines TRBV7-2 with TRBJ2-5, with D hard to call. Germline-derived CDR1 and CDR2 are SGHTA and FQGNSA. The V and J ends lost 5 bases and 0 bases respectively, with 7 bases between them. The CDR3 runs 13 residues. The CDR3 protein is CASSLWYQETQYF. The CDR3 coding sequence is TGTGCCAGCAGCCTGTGGTACCAAGAGACCCAGTACTTC.

The rearrangement joins TRBV20-1 to TRBJ2-3; TRBD2 matches 11 bases. This CDR3 contains 16 residues. Trimming cost V 3 bases and J 2 bases; bases outside gene matches: 7. Germline loops: CDR1 DFQATT, CDR2 SNEGSKA (reference sequence). The CDR3 sequence is CSASVGTSGYTDTQYF. The CDR3 DNA is TGCAGTGCTAGTGTGGGGACTAGCGGATACACAGATACGCAGTATTTT.